Each of the 8 T cell receptor beta chains below was sequenced from the same sample in a study of blood T cell repertoires in COVID-19. Generated by immunoSEQ multiplex PCR, the TCRdb table keeps only in-frame clones and is missing some. The table shows nearly 80,000 clones, with approximately 78% occurring only once. Sequenced input: peripheral blood. The receptor source for this set is a woman in her seventies with acute or convalescent COVID-19.

V usage is TRBV7-3 and J usage is TRBJ2-1, with TRBD1 matching 8 bases. CDR1 and CDR2 (germline): SGHTA, FQGTGA. The CDR3 covers 14 residues. Trimming at V came to 5 bases and at J to 9 bases, leaving 9 bases not matched to a gene. This CDR3 is CASSPGQDYSEQFF. The CDR3 DNA reads TGTGCCAGCAGCCCGGGACAGGACTACTCTGAGCAGTTCTTC. Based on the CDR3 plus reference TRBV7-3 and TRBJ2-1, the full variable domain is GAGVSQTPSNKVTEKGKYVELRCDPISGHTALYWYRQSLGQGPEFLIYFQGTGAADDSGLPNDRFFAVRPEGSVSTLKIQRTERGDSAVYLCASSPGQDYSEQFFGPGTRLTVL.

The chain combines TRBV2 with TRBJ1-5; D might be TRBD1 (5 bases). Trimming took 6 bases from V and 2 from J, leaving 11 bases between them. CDR3 length: 14 amino acids. Germline V gives CDR1 SNHLY, CDR2 FYNNEI. The chain's CDR3 is CASRETGGNQPQHF. The CDR3 nucleotides read TGTGCCAGCAGGGAAACAGGAGGCAATCAGCCCCAGCATTTT.

V is TRBV5-1 and J is TRBJ2-5; D might be TRBD2 (5 bases). Per the germline V gene, CDR1 is SGHRS and CDR2 is YFSETQ. This CDR3 has 13 residues. V was clipped by 4 bases and J by 2 bases, with 9 bases between them. CDR3 protein: CASSATNQETQYF. The CDR3 nucleotides are TGCGCCAGCAGCGCGACTAATCAAGAGACCCAGTACTTC.

The chain combines TRBV7-9 with TRBJ2-7; 10 nucleotides align to TRBD2. This CDR3 has 14 amino acids. Germline values: CDR1 SEHNR, CDR2 FQNEAQ (reference sequence). J gave up 5 bases and V 2 bases, and 3 bases lay outside the gene matches. CDR3 protein: CASSLTLAGDEQYF. In DNA, the CDR3 is TGTGCCAGCAGCTTAACCCTAGCGGGAGACGAGCAGTACTTC. The full variable domain, its missing parts supplied by reference TRBV7-9 and TRBJ2-7, is DTGVSQNPRHKITKRGQNVTFRCDPISEHNRLYWYRQTLGQGPEFLTYFQNEAQLEKSRLLSDRFSAERPKGSFSTLEIQRTEQGDSAMYLCASSLTLAGDEQYFGPGTRLTVT.

The chain employs TRBV19 and TRBJ2-2, with 7 bases identical to TRBD1. There are 15 residues in the CDR3. CDR1 and CDR2 (germline): LNHDA, SQIVND (reference sequence). V lost 1 base and J lost 4; bases outside the gene matches: 3. The CDR3 DNA sequence: TGTGCCAGTAGTATAGGACAGGGCTCCACCGGGGAGCTGTTTTTT. This codes for CASSIGQGSTGELFF.

The rearrangement joins TRBV19 to TRBJ1-3; D might be TRBD1 (6 bases). V lost 3 bases, J lost 2 bases, and 14 bases lay in between. This CDR3 comprises 16 residues. Germline V CDR1 and CDR2: LNHDA, SQIVND (reference sequence). The CDR3 reads CASSIRLGATGNTIYF. CDR3 nucleotide sequence: TGTGCCAGTAGTATTCGTCTGGGGGCGACTGGAAACACCATATATTTT.

The V call is TRBV12-5, the J call TRBJ2-1, with TRBD2 matching over 8 bases. Germline V gives CDR1 LGHNT, CDR2 FRNRAP. J was trimmed by 6 bases and V by 7 bases; bases with no gene match: 11. The CDR3 sequence is 15 residues long. The CDR3 bases are TGTGCTAGTGCCCCCGGGGAAGCGGGAGCCAATGAGCAGTTCTTC. This encodes CASAPGEAGANEQFF.

A note on this clone: Other DNA sequences from this sample encode an identical CDR3 as well. J is TRBJ1-1 and V is TRBV19, with 7 bases fitting TRBD1. V was pared by 2 bases and J by 5 bases, with 2 bases of the junction left unmatched. Germline V gene sequence: CDR1 LNHDA, CDR2 SQIVND (reference sequence). CDR3 size: 13 residues. CDR3 in amino acids: CASSIQQGTEAFF. The CDR3 region has the DNA TGTGCCAGTAGTATACAACAGGGGACTGAAGCTTTCTTT.